The 20 T cell receptor beta chains presented below share a single source sample, sequenced in a study of T cells in Graves' hyperthyroidism and ophthalmopathy. Amplified TCR beta CDR3 regions derived from RNA transcripts. The study used the HTBI primer set for a first-round RT-PCR of the TCR CDR3. TCRdb re-called the multiplex PCR reads through MiXCR, storing one row per CDR3 protein. The data contain some 300,000 distinct CDR3 sequences, 12% to 15% of them singletons. Sequencing was carried out using blood. The receptor source for this set is a woman aged 40 to 50 with Graves' hyperthyroidism.

With respect to this clonotype: A much larger clone sits a single nucleotide away, making a read error possible. The chain employs TRBV27 and TRBJ1-6, with D hard to call. Per the germline V gene, CDR1 is MNHEY and CDR2 is SMNVEV (reference sequence). This CDR3 is built from 18 residues. Trimming removed 5 bases from V and 5 bases from J, with 22 bases in between. CDR3 DNA sequence: TGTGCCAGCAGTCTGATCTTTGGGCGACCCAGGAATAATTCACCCCTCCACTTT. The encoded protein is CASSLIFGRPRNNSPLHF.

This clonotype was recorded at least ten times. The chain carries TRBV11-2 and TRBJ2-1; no definite D call. V lost 3 bases and J lost 5, with 14 bases in between. The V gene's germline CDR1 is SGHAT and CDR2 FQNNGV. There are 15 residues in the CDR3. The CDR3 nucleotides are TGTGCCAGCAGCTTTTTGGCTCCTCTTGACAATGAGCAGTTCTTC. It is translated as CASSFLAPLDNEQFF.

There are many counts of this clonotype. This chain joins TRBV6-1 and TRBJ2-3, with TRBD2 matching 10 bases. From germline, CDR1 is MNHNS and CDR2 SASEGT. V lost 5 bases and J lost 6; bases outside the gene matches: 8. The length of the CDR3 is 15 residues. The CDR3 coding sequence is TGTGCCAGCAGTAGCGGGAGGGCCGGCGACGATACGCAGTATTTT. Its protein is CASSSGRAGDDTQYF.

This chain connects TRBV10-3 to TRBJ2-1; TRBD2 aligns across 7 bases. The ends lost 6 bases at V and 2 bases at J; junction bases unmatched: 19. This CDR3 has 19 amino acids. CDR1 and CDR2 from the germline V gene are ENHRY and SYGVKD. The DNA for the CDR3 is TGTGCCATCAGGGGGACTAAGGGGAGCGGGAACCCCACCTACAATGAGCAGTTCTTC. This sequence encodes CAIRGTKGSGNPTYNEQFF.

The sample holds many counts of this clonotype. The chain couples TRBV5-5 to TRBJ1-5; D remains unclear. CDR1 and CDR2 (germline): SGHKS, YYEKEE (reference sequence). V dropped 3 bases and J dropped 3 bases, with 19 bases sitting between them. The CDR3 extends over 17 amino acids. CDR3 nucleotide sequence: TGTGCCAGCAGCTCGCGACCGGGTGCCCCCTTCAATCAGCCCCAGCATTTT. This translates into CASSSRPGAPFNQPQHF.

Ten or more counts support this clonotype. J is TRBJ2-3 and V is TRBV10-3; 8 nucleotides line up with TRBD1. The CDR3 totals 14 residues. V lost 8 bases to trimming and J lost 2 bases; unmatched junction nucleotides: 6. Germline V lookup: CDR1 ENHRY, CDR2 SYGVKD. The CDR3: CAISQTGDTDTQYF. The CDR3 DNA follows: TGTGCCATCTCCCAGACAGGGGACACAGATACGCAGTATTTT.

This rearrangement joins TRBV10-3 to TRBJ1-3; D may be TRBD1 (6 bases). CDR3 length: 15 amino acids. Trimming stripped 5 bases from V and 4 bases from J, with 15 bases between. Germline lookup yields CDR1 ENHRY and CDR2 SYGVKD. The CDR3 reads CAISPTGTKGNTIYF. The DNA of the CDR3 is TGTGCCATCAGTCCTACCGGGACAAAAGGAAACACCATATATTTT.

On this clonotype: The germline gene is not matched at one end of the junction; a read error may be the cause. CDR3 amino acids: CASSQGQTMNTEAFF. Here the CDR3 DNA reads TGTGCCAGCTCACAGGGACAGACAATGAACACTGAGGCTTTCTTT. The chain employs TRBV18 and TRBJ1-1, with 7 bases fitting TRBD1. This CDR3 region has 15 residues. The germline V gene encodes CDR1 KGHSH and CDR2 LQKENI.

This clonotype was detected a few times. The genes are TRBV3-1 and TRBJ2-3, with TRBD2 matching over 11 bases. The CDR3 runs 18 residues. Trimming at V came to 4 bases and at J to 6 bases, leaving 15 bases not matched to a gene. In germline, CDR1 is LGHDT, CDR2 YNNKEL (reference sequence). CDR3 nucleotide sequence: TGTGCCAGCAGCCCCAAGGGAATAGCGGGAGGGCCGTTGGATACGCAGTATTTT. Translation gives CASSPKGIAGGPLDTQYF.

This clonotype came up many times. J is TRBJ2-1 and V is TRBV5-1; 8 nucleotides agree with TRBD2. V was pared by 0 bases and J by 7 bases, with 6 bases of the junction left unmatched. This CDR3 region has 15 residues. The germline V gene has CDR1 SGHRS and CDR2 YFSETQ. CDR3 in DNA: TGCGCCAGCAGCTTGGCCTTAGCGGGAAGAAATGAGCAGTTCTTC. It is translated as CASSLALAGRNEQFF.

This clonotype was counted many times. This chain joins TRBV6-1 and TRBJ1-5; D is ambiguous. Germline CDR1 is MNHNS and CDR2 is SASEGT. The CDR3 covers 15 residues. The ends were cut back, 2 bases at V and 2 bases at J, with 10 bases in the middle. As DNA, the CDR3 is TGTGCCAGCAGTGAAACGAGGCGTGGCAATCAGCCCCAGCATTTT. It codes for CASSETRRGNQPQHF.

This clonotype appeared a few times. The rearrangement joins TRBV4-1 to TRBJ1-3; perhaps TRBD1 as D (6 bases). Trimming removed 3 bases at V and 0 bases at J, with 21 bases between. From germline, CDR1 is MGHRA and CDR2 YSYEKL. The length of the CDR3 is 19 residues. The CDR3 DNA reads TGCGCCAGCAGCCACCGGACAGCGGAGGGCCGAAGCTCTGGAAACACCATATATTTT. This codes for CASSHRTAEGRSSGNTIYF.

This clonotype was seen ten or more times. The chain recombines TRBV7-9 with TRBJ2-5; TRBD1 is a possible D gene (5 bases). The V and J ends lost 3 bases and 4 bases respectively, with 9 bases between them. In germline, CDR1 is SEHNR, CDR2 FQNEAQ (reference sequence). The CDR3 is 13 residues long. The CDR3 bases are TGTGCCAGCAGCTTGCAGGGTCCAGAGACCCAGTACTTC. It is translated as CASSLQGPETQYF.

In its sample, this clonotype was seen a few times. The CDR3 region is CASKAQAYNEQFF. The CDR3 nucleotides are TGTGCCAGCAAGGCCCAGGCCTACAATGAGCAGTTCTTC. J is TRBJ2-1 and V is TRBV5-4; D unresolved. The CDR3 covers 13 residues. Trimming shortened V by 6 bases and J by 2 bases, and 9 bases separated the two germline ends. Germline-derived CDR1 and CDR2 are SGHNT and YYREEE (reference sequence).

The sample holds many counts of this clonotype. The chain carries TRBV20-1 and TRBJ1-1; D is ambiguous. V was pared by 3 bases and J by 11 bases, with 13 bases between. Germline V gene sequence: CDR1 DFQATT, CDR2 SNEGSKA (reference sequence). CDR3 length: 11 amino acids. CDR3 sequence (DNA): TGCAGTGCTAGTAGAGGGCCGGGGGCTTTCTTT. Translation gives CSASRGPGAFF.

V gene TRBV19 combines with J gene TRBJ1-2, with D possibly being TRBD1 (6 bases). V shed 5 bases and J shed 7 bases, with 14 bases lying between them. Germline V lookup: CDR1 LNHDA, CDR2 SQIVND (reference sequence). This CDR3 is built from 13 residues. The CDR3 reads CASSADTGIGYTF. The CDR3, as DNA: TGTGCCAGTAGTGCCGATACAGGGATTGGCTACACCTTC.

This clonotype occurred many times. The chain links TRBV28 to TRBJ1-5; D remains unclear. Trimming removed 6 bases at V and 7 bases at J, with 13 bases between. Germline V gene sequence: CDR1 MDHEN, CDR2 SYDVKM. This CDR3 region has 13 residues. CDR3 in amino acids: CASSPIVEQPQHF. CDR3 coding DNA: TGTGCCAGCAGCCCGATCGTGGAGCAGCCCCAGCATTTT. Looking up the rest from reference TRBV28 and TRBJ1-5 gives the full variable domain: DVKVTQSSRYLVKRTGEKVFLECVQDMDHENMFWYRQDPGLGLRLIYFSYDVKMKEKGDIPEGYSVSREKKERFSLILESASTNQTSMYLCASSPIVEQPQHFGDGTRLSIL.

J is TRBJ1-3 and V is TRBV9; 7 positions match TRBD1. CDR3 length: 18 amino acids. The germline gives CDR1 SGDLS, CDR2 YYNGEE. The trim removed 0 bases at V and 0 bases at J, leaving 9 bases unmatched. This CDR3 reads CASSVDERTGSSGNTIYF. The CDR3 nucleotides read TGTGCCAGCAGCGTAGACGAAAGGACAGGATCCTCTGGAAACACCATATATTTT.

Many counts were recorded for this clonotype. The V and J genes are TRBV6-4 and TRBJ1-1; TRBD1 is a possible D gene (6 bases). Germline V gives CDR1 MRHNA, CDR2 SNTAGT. Trimming shortened V by 4 bases and J by 4 bases, and 10 bases separated the two germline ends. The CDR3 totals 13 residues. The CDR3 sequence is CASSAEGGTEAFF. The CDR3, as DNA: TGTGCCAGCAGTGCGGAGGGGGGCACTGAAGCTTTCTTT.

This clonotype was detected ten times or more. The chain couples TRBV2 to TRBJ2-3, with 7 positions matching TRBD1. This CDR3 contains 16 residues. Trimming took 7 bases from V and 0 from J; bases not matched to a gene: 10. Germline values: CDR1 SNHLY, CDR2 FYNNEI. DNA for the CDR3: TGTGCCAGCAACTTCGTACAGGGGCGGAGCACAGATACGCAGTATTTT. Translated, it gives CASNFVQGRSTDTQYF.